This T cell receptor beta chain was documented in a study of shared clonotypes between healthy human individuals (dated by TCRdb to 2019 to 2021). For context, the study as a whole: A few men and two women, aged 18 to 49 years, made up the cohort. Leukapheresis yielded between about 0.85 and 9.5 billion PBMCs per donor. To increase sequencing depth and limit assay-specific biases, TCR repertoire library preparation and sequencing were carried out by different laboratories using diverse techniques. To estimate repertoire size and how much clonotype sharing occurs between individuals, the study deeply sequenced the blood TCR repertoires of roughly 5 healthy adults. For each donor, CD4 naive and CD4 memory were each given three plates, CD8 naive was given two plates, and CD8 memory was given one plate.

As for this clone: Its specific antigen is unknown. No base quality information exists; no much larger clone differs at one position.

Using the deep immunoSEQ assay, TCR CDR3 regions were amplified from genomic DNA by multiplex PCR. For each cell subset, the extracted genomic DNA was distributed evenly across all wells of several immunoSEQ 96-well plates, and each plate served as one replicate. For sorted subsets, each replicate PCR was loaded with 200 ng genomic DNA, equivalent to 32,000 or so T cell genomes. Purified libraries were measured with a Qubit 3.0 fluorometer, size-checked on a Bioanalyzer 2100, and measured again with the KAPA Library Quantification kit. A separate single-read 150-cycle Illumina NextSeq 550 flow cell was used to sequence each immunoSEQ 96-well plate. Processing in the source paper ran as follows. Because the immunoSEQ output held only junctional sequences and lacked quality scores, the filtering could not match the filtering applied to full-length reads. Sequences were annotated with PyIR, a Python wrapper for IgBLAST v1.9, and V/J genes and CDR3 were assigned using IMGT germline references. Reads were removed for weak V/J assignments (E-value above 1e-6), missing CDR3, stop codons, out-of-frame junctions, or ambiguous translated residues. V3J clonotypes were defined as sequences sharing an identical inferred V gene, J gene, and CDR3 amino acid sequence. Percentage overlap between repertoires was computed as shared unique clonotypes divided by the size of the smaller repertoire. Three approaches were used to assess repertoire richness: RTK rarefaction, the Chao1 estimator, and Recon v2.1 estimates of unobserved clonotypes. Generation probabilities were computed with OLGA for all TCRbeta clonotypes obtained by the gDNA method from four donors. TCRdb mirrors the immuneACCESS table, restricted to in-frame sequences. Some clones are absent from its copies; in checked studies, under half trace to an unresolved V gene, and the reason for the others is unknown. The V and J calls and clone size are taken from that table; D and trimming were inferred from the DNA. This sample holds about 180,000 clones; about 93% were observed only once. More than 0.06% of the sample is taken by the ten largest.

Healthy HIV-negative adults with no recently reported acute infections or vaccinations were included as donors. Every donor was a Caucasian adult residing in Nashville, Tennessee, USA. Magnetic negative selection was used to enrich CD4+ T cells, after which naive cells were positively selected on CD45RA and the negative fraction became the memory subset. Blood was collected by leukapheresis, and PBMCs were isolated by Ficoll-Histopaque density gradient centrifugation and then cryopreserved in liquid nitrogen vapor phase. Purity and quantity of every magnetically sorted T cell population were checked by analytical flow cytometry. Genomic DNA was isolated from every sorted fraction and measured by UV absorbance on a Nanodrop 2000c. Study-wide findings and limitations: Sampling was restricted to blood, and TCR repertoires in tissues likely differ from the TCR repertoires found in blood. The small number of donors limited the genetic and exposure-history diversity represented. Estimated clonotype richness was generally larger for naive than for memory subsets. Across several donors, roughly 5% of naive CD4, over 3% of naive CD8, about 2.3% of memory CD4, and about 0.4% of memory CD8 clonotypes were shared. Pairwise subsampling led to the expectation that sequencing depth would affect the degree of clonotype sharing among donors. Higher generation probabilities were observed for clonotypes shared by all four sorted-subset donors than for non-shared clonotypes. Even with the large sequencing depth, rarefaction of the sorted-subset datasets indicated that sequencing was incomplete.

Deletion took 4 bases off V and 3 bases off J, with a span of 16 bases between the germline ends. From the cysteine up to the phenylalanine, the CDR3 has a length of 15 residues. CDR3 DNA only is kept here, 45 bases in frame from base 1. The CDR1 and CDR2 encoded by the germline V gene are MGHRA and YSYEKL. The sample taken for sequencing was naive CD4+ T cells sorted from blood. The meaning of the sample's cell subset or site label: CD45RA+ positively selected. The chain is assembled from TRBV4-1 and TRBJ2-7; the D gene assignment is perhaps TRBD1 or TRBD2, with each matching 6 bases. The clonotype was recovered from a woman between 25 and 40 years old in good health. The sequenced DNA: TGCGCCAGCAGCCCTCAGTGGGGGGCCAACTACGAGCAGTACTTC. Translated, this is CASSPQWGANYEQYF.